These 14 T cell receptor beta chains share one sample of origin, sequenced in a study of T cell repertoires in cytomegalovirus infection (dated by TCRdb to the late 2010s). This sample's treatment or condition label indicates: in vitro stimulation with specific CMV peptide epitopes to enrich CMV-specific T cells. Their antigens are not known. For sequencing, an Illumina HiSeq 1500 was employed. The public reads were reanalyzed by TCRdb: fastp trimming at Q25, MiXCR alignment, in-frame beta chains only. Every CDR3 protein is listed once, alongside the most common genes and DNA of its rows. The sample contains 700,000 to 950,000 distinct CDR3 sequences, about 33% of them found a single time. The top ten constitute under 15% of the sample. Source: cultured CD8+ T cells from PBMCs, taken from culture after CMV antigen stimulation. These receptors came from a human donor in good health (CMV status not recorded). Some clones in this sample may be carry-over from other donors' samples.

This clonotype was counted a few times. J is TRBJ2-1 and V is TRBV6-1; TRBD1 or TRBD2 may be the D gene (7 bases each). The CDR3 runs to 14 residues. V gave up 11 bases and J gave up 0 bases, with 14 bases separating them. In germline, CDR1 is MNHNS, CDR2 SASEGT. This CDR3 is CAGGAGGSYNEQFF. CDR3 DNA sequence: TGTGCCGGGGGGGCAGGGGGCTCCTACAATGAGCAGTTCTTC.

Many counts were recorded for this clonotype. This chain connects TRBV7-6 to TRBJ2-2; D might be TRBD1 or TRBD2, each matching 6 bases. The CDR3 totals 16 residues. V shed 4 bases and J shed 7 bases, with 19 bases lying between them. The germline V gene encodes CDR1 SGHVS and CDR2 FNYEAQ. CDR3 in DNA: TGTGCCAGCAGCTCCTCGCAAGGGGGGCGGGACGGGGAGCTGTTTTTT. It translates to CASSSSQGGRDGELFF.

This clonotype has a count of ten or more. V gene TRBV7-2 combines with J gene TRBJ1-1; the D is unclear. V lost 3 bases and J 6 bases, leaving 8 bases between the germline ends. This CDR3 has 12 residues. Per germline, CDR1 SGHTA and CDR2 FQGNSA. CDR3 region: CASSFRYPEAFF. CDR3 DNA: TGTGCCAGCAGCTTCCGGTACCCTGAAGCTTTCTTT.

The chain recombines TRBV6-6 with TRBJ2-1, with 7 bases matching TRBD2. The V segment lost 5 bases and the J segment 3 bases; nucleotides outside the gene matches: 10. In germline, CDR1 is MNHNY, CDR2 SVGAGI (reference sequence). The CDR3 is made up of 16 amino acids. The CDR3 region has the DNA TGTGCCAGCAGTCGGGAGGATTTGGGCTTCTACAATGAGCAGTTCTTC. It yields the protein CASSREDLGFYNEQFF.

This clonotype was seen more than once but under ten times. This rearrangement joins TRBV6-2 or TRBV6-3 to TRBJ2-7, with 10 bases matching TRBD2. Germline CDR1 is MNHEY and CDR2 is SVGEGT. V was clipped by 8 bases and J by 6 bases; unmatched bases: 7. This CDR3 has 13 amino acids. The CDR3 region has the DNA TGTGCCAGCCTACTAGCGGGGATGGGCGAGCAGTACTTC. Translated, it gives CASLLAGMGEQYF.

As DNA, the CDR3 is TGTGCCAGCGTTGACAGCCCCAATCAGCCCCAGCATTTT. Amino acid sequence: CASVDSPNQPQHF. V is TRBV2 and J is TRBJ1-5, with D perhaps matching TRBD1 (5 bases). Germline V CDR1 and CDR2: SNHLY, FYNNEI. Deletions cut 8 bases from V and 3 bases from J, with 11 bases between. The CDR3 length is 13 residues.

The genes are TRBV28 and TRBJ2-1; D remains ambiguous. The CDR3 runs to 16 residues. Trimming took 3 bases from V and 5 from J, leaving 17 bases between them. CDR1 and CDR2 (germline): MDHEN, SYDVKM. The CDR3 DNA is TGTGCCAGCAGTTTTTTCGACGGCCGGGTTGACAATGAGCAGTTCTTC. It yields the protein CASSFFDGRVDNEQFF. The variable domain in full, completed from reference TRBV28 and TRBJ2-1, reads DVKVTQSSRYLVKRTGEKVFLECVQDMDHENMFWYRQDPGLGLRLIYFSYDVKMKEKGDIPEGYSVSREKKERFSLILESASTNQTSMYLCASSFFDGRVDNEQFFGPGTRLTVL.

The chain uses TRBV28 and TRBJ1-2; D not resolved. Germline-derived CDR1 and CDR2 are MDHEN and SYDVKM. Trimming took 6 bases from V and 1 from J, leaving 9 bases between them. The CDR3 has 13 amino acids. Here the CDR3 reads CASRLTVNYGYTF. DNA of the CDR3: TGTGCCAGCAGGCTGACGGTTAACTATGGCTACACCTTC.

This clonotype occurred a few times. V and J are TRBV4-1 and TRBJ2-1; a possible D gene is TRBD2 (7 bases). CDR3 length: 15 residues. The V end lost 1 base, the J end lost 5 bases, and 12 bases lay between the germline ends. From germline, CDR1 is MGHRA and CDR2 YSYEKL. The CDR3 reads CASSQGRGANNEQFF. The CDR3 region has the DNA TGCGCCAGCAGCCAAGGCCGGGGGGCCAACAATGAGCAGTTCTTC.

This chain links TRBV6-6 with TRBJ2-1; 10 nucleotides match TRBD2. V was pared by 10 bases and J by 4 bases, with 7 bases of the junction left unmatched. Germline loops: CDR1 MNHNY, CDR2 SVGAGI (reference sequence). CDR3 length equals 14 residues. In DNA form, the CDR3 reads TGTGCCACCCGGGGAGCGGGGGGGTACAATGAGCAGTTCTTC. This encodes CATRGAGGYNEQFF.

V gene TRBV27 combines with J gene TRBJ1-1; D call uncertain. V was trimmed by 5 bases and J by 8 bases, leaving 12 bases between them. This CDR3 comprises 12 residues. Germline V gene data show CDR1 as MNHEY and CDR2 as SMNVEV (reference sequence). The CDR3 coding sequence is TGTGCCAGCAGTCGACTACAAGGGGAAGCTTTCTTT. Its protein is CASSRLQGEAFF.

This clonotype was seen more than once but under ten times. The chain carries TRBV7-9 and TRBJ2-1; TRBD2 matches 11 bases. The germline CDR1 and CDR2 sequences are SEHNR and FQNEAQ (reference sequence). The CDR3 has 14 residues. The V and J ends lost 6 bases and 5 bases, in that order; junction bases with no gene match: 3. The CDR3 bases are TGTGCCAGCAGACTTAGCGGGGGGGACAATGAGCAGTTCTTC. The encoded protein is CASRLSGGDNEQFF.

V gene TRBV29-1 combines with J gene TRBJ2-1, with a tentative D call TRBD2 (6 bases). The CDR3 covers 14 residues. The germline V and J ends were trimmed by 6 bases and 5 bases, with 17 bases remaining between them. Germline CDR1 reads SQVTM; CDR2 reads ANQGSEA. The DNA of the CDR3 is TGCAGCGTCGGGCCCGGGAGAATTCACAATGAGCAGTTCTTC. The encoded protein is CSVGPGRIHNEQFF.

CDR3 protein: CASSSGTPYNEQFF. CDR3 nucleotide sequence: TGTGCCAGCAGTTCTGGGACCCCCTACAATGAGCAGTTCTTC. This rearrangement joins TRBV27 to TRBJ2-1; D may be TRBD1 or TRBD2 (5 bases each). Trimming pared 4 bases from V and 2 bases from J, leaving 9 bases between. CDR3 length equals 14 residues. CDR1 and CDR2 (germline): MNHEY, SMNVEV (reference sequence).